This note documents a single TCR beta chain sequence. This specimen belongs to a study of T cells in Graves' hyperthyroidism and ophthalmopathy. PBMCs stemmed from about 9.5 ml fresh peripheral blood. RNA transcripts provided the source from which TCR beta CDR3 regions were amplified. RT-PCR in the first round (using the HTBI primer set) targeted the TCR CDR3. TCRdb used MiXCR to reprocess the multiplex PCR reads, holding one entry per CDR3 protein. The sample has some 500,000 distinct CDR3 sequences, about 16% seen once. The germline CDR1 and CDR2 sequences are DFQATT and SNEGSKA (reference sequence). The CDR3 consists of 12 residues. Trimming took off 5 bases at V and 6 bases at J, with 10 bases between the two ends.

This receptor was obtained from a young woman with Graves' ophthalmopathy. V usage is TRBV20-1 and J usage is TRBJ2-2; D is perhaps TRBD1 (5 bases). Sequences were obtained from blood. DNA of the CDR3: TGCAGTGCTCCGGAAGGGGCCGGGGAGCTGTTTTTT. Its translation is CSAPEGAGELFF.